These 31 T cell receptor beta chains were all obtained from the same sample, sequenced in a study of read filtering for tumor transcriptome and immune sequencing. This library used approximately 370 ng RNA and molecular barcoded adaptors spanning alpha/delta and beta/gamma chains. TCRdb reprocessed the reads via MiXCR and lists one record per CDR3 protein. The table records around 38,000 distinct CDR3 sequences, 12% to 15% of them present only once. Sequenced material: a population of CD138-negative cells sorted from bone marrow. The receptors originated from a donor aged 40 or older with multiple myeloma.

Worth noting for this clonotype: A much bigger clone sits one base away, suggesting this may be a read error. A read error is likely, as this CDR3 ends without the conserved phenylalanine or tryptophan. V is TRBV2 and J is TRBJ2-5; D might be TRBD1 or TRBD2, each matching 6 bases. This CDR3 comprises 16 residues. V was pared by 2 bases and J by 5 bases, with 18 bases between. Germline values: CDR1 SNHLY, CDR2 FYNNEI. The CDR3, as DNA: TGTGCCAGCAGTGAACGCGGGCCGGGGGCAGGGGAGACCCAGTACCTC. Translating it yields CASSERGPGAGETQYL.

This clonotype appeared many times. The chain employs TRBV28 and TRBJ2-5, with D possibly matching TRBD1 (5 bases). The CDR3 length is 14 residues. V shed 2 bases and J shed 1 base, with 8 bases lying between them. Germline CDR1 and CDR2: MDHEN and SYDVKM. The CDR3, as DNA: TGTGCCAGCAGTTTAAAAGACAGCCAAGAGACCCAGTACTTC. Amino acids: CASSLKDSQETQYF.

Of note for this clonotype: This probably arose from a read error, given a far larger clone one base away. This chain uses TRBV6-5 with TRBJ2-4; 13 nucleotides agree with TRBD2. This CDR3 is built from 15 residues. Germline CDR1 and CDR2: MNHEY and SVGAGI. CDR3 sequence (DNA): TGTGCCAGCAGAGGACTAGCGGGAGCCAAAAACATTCAGTGCTTC. It specifies CASRGLAGAKNIQCF.

Concerning this clonotype: This clone may be a read error of a much larger clone one base away. The chain uses TRBV20-1 and TRBJ2-3; D unresolved. The DNA matches TRBJ1-5 better at its end, which makes the J call doubtful. The CDR3 length is 17 residues. Germline-derived CDR1 and CDR2 are DFQATT and SNEGSKA (reference sequence). In nucleotides, the CDR3 is TGCAGTGCTAGCGAGCTCCAGCTTCATACTAGCACAGATACGCAGCATTTT. Translation: CSASELQLHTSTDTQHF.

Notes on this clonotype: Lacking the conserved final phenylalanine or tryptophan, this CDR3 likely reflects a read error. This rearrangement joins TRBV20-1 to TRBJ2-1; possible D gene TRBD2, 5 bases. From germline, CDR1 is DFQATT and CDR2 SNEGSKA (reference sequence). Trimming shortened V by 1 base and J by 9 bases, and 10 bases separated the two germline ends. The CDR3 length is 12 residues. CDR3 protein: CSARGGSGEQFS. Written as DNA, the CDR3 is TGCAGTGCTAGAGGAGGGTCCGGTGAGCAGTTCTCC.

This clonotype was found a few times. A much larger clone is a single base away; this may be a read error. The chain couples TRBV7-9 to TRBJ2-7; no clear D. The CDR3 covers 11 residues. Between the trimmed V and J ends, which lost 10 bases and 2 bases, there was a span of 9 bases. From germline, CDR1 is SEHNR and CDR2 FQNEAQ (reference sequence). CDR3 protein: CATATAYEQYF. The CDR3 bases are TGTGCCACCGCCACTGCCTACGAGCAGTACTTC.

This clonotype was picked up many times. The V gene is TRBV6-5, the J gene TRBJ2-1; 11 nucleotides agree with TRBD2. The CDR3 loop spans 14 amino acids. Germline CDR1 MNHEY, CDR2 SVGAGI. Trimming cost V 7 bases and J 8 bases; bases outside gene matches: 7. The CDR3 nucleotides read TGTGCCAGCAAAGACCTAGCGGGAGGATATGAGCAGTTCTTC. Encoded protein: CASKDLAGGYEQFF.

This clonotype was picked up many times. This sequence joins TRBV7-2 and TRBJ2-1; TRBD2 agrees at 11 bases. The CDR3 is 16 amino acids. Germline CDR1 SGHTA, CDR2 FQGNSA. V shed 5 bases, J shed 9 bases, and the junction held 12 bases outside the gene matches. CDR3 loop: CASSHTSGGTGVEQFF. CDR3 sequence (DNA): TGTGCCAGCAGCCATACTAGCGGGGGCACGGGGGTTGAGCAGTTCTTC.

This clonotype was seen only a few times. Relative to the germline gene, one junction end is altered; a read error may explain this. The rearrangement links TRBV20-1 to TRBJ2-5; D might be TRBD2 (5 bases). CDR3 length: 15 amino acids. Germline V lookup: CDR1 DFQATT, CDR2 SNEGSKA (reference sequence). CDR3: CSTRYPGLVQETQYF. The DNA for the CDR3 is TGCAGTACTAGATACCCTGGACTCGTGCAAGAGACCCAGTACTTC.

In its sample, this clonotype was seen a few times. V and J are TRBV20-1 and TRBJ1-1, with 8 bases identical to TRBD1. The CDR3 is 15 residues long. V dropped 1 base and J dropped 3; count of bases not matched to a gene: 7. Per germline, CDR1 DFQATT and CDR2 SNEGSKA (reference sequence). CDR3 region: CSARAADREDTEAFF. DNA for the CDR3: TGCAGTGCTAGAGCCGCGGACAGGGAAGACACTGAAGCTTTCTTT.

This clonotype was seen many times. The chain carries TRBV7-9 and TRBJ1-6; the D gene is possibly TRBD1 (6 bases). The CDR3 totals 16 residues. Trimming pared 5 bases from V and 0 bases from J, leaving 11 bases between. The germline V gene encodes CDR1 SEHNR and CDR2 FQNEAQ (reference sequence). CDR3 nucleotides: TGTGCCAGCAGCGACAGGAGTAGCTCCTATAATTCACCCCTCCACTTT. Translated: CASSDRSSSYNSPLHF.

In its sample, this clonotype was seen many times. The chain recombines TRBV5-8 with TRBJ2-1, with TRBD2 as a possible D gene (6 bases). This CDR3 is 13 amino acids long. Germline V lookup: CDR1 SGHTS, CDR2 YDEGEE. Trimming left V 2 bases short and J 10 bases short, with 13 bases between. The CDR3 spells CASSFTGVDEQFF. For the CDR3, the DNA is TGTGCCAGCAGCTTTACGGGAGTAGACGAGCAGTTCTTC.

This clonotype has ten or more counts. V usage is TRBV2 and J usage is TRBJ2-6; D unclear. Trimming left V 7 bases short and J 1 base short, with 11 bases between. Looked up from germline, CDR1 is SNHLY and CDR2 is FYNNEI. The CDR3 consists of 15 residues. Here the CDR3 DNA reads TGTGCCAGCAAGCTGCAAAGATCTGGGGCCAACGTCCTGACTTTC. It translates to CASKLQRSGANVLTF. The complete variable domain, with remaining parts taken from reference TRBV2 and TRBJ2-6, reads EPEVTQTPSHQVTQMGQEVILRCVPISNHLYFYWYRQILGQKVEFLVSFYNNEISEKSEIFDDQFSVERPDGSNFTLKIRSTKLEDSAMYFCASKLQRSGANVLTFGAGSRLTVL.

This clonotype was picked up many times. The chain links TRBV6-1 to TRBJ2-3; 9 nucleotides match TRBD2. The CDR3 length is 15 residues. Germline CDR1 MNHNS, CDR2 SASEGT. Trimming took 2 bases from V and 5 from J; bases not matched to a gene: 5. The CDR3 DNA reads TGTGCCAGCAGTGAACTAGCGGGATTGGGAGATACGCAGTATTTT. As protein: CASSELAGLGDTQYF.

V and J are TRBV20-1 and TRBJ2-3, with TRBD2 identical over 8 bases. The germline V gene encodes CDR1 DFQATT and CDR2 SNEGSKA (reference sequence). CDR3 length: 15 amino acids. V was clipped by 2 bases and J by 2 bases; unmatched bases: 6. CDR3 nucleotides: TGCAGTGCTAGAAGCCTAGCGGGTTTCACAGATACGCAGTATTTT. Protein product: CSARSLAGFTDTQYF.

This clonotype occurred many times. J is TRBJ2-2 and V is TRBV12-3 or TRBV12-4; TRBD1 might be the D (5 bases). V shed 2 bases and J shed 2 bases, with 12 bases lying between them. The CDR3 runs to 16 residues. The CDR3 DNA follows: TGTGCCAGCAGTTTAAGGGCAGGGTCTAACACCGGGGAGCTGTTTTTT. Protein sequence: CASSLRAGSNTGELFF.

In this sample, this clonotype turned up many times. The V gene is TRBV7-9, the J gene TRBJ1-1; no clear D gene. V was pared by 5 bases and J by 3 bases, with 4 bases between. The CDR3 is made up of 11 amino acids. The V gene's germline CDR1 is SEHNR and CDR2 FQNEAQ (reference sequence). The DNA for the CDR3 is TGTGCCAGCAGCCCCTACACTGAAGCTTTCTTT. Translated, it gives CASSPYTEAFF.

This clonotype was seen repeatedly, ten times or more. The V and J genes are TRBV6-2 or TRBV6-3 and TRBJ2-1, with 11 bases matching TRBD2. This CDR3 has 16 residues. Germline V gene data show CDR1 as MNHEY and CDR2 as SVGEGT. Trimming cost V 6 bases and J 10 bases; bases outside gene matches: 14. The CDR3, as DNA: TGTGCCAGCAGCCACCCGACTAGCGGGAAGGTCGGCGAGCAGTTCTTC. Translation gives CASSHPTSGKVGEQFF.

This clonotype occurred many times. This sequence joins TRBV19 and TRBJ2-1; 10 nucleotides match TRBD2. The J segment lost 0 bases and the V segment lost 9 bases, leaving 8 bases of the junction unmatched. Germline V CDR1 and CDR2: LNHDA, SQIVND (reference sequence). This CDR3 is 16 amino acids long. CDR3 nucleotides: TGTGCCAGCTCACCGGCTAGCGGGAGCTCCTACAATGAGCAGTTCTTC. As protein: CASSPASGSSYNEQFF. Looking up the rest from reference TRBV19 and TRBJ2-1 gives the full variable domain: DGGITQSPKYLFRKEGQNVTLSCEQNLNHDAMYWYRQDPGQGLRLIYYSQIVNDFQKGDIAEGYSVSREKKESFPLTVTSAQKNPTAFYLCASSPASGSSYNEQFFGPGTRLTVL.

This clonotype appeared many times. The chain recombines TRBV9 with TRBJ2-2; 7 bases align to TRBD1. With V trimmed by 4 bases and J by 5 bases, 8 bases remained unmatched. CDR1 and CDR2 (germline): SGDLS, YYNGEE. This CDR3 region has 15 residues. The CDR3 reads CASSTRQGGTGELFF. The CDR3, as DNA: TGTGCCAGCAGCACCCGACAGGGTGGAACCGGGGAGCTGTTTTTT.

The chain links TRBV28 to TRBJ2-2, with 8 bases fitting TRBD2. The CDR3 contains 14 residues. Germline loops: CDR1 MDHEN, CDR2 SYDVKM. V lost 11 bases to trimming and J lost 4 bases; unmatched junction nucleotides: 9. The CDR3 sequence: CAGDSGGPTGELFF. CDR3 nucleotides: TGTGCCGGCGATTCGGGAGGGCCCACCGGGGAGCTGTTTTTT.

This clonotype was recorded many times. The chain is built from TRBV11-2 and TRBJ2-2, with TRBD2 identical over 7 bases. There are 15 residues in the CDR3. Germline V gene lookup returns CDR1 SGHAT and CDR2 FQNNGV. The J segment lost 3 bases and the V segment lost 3 bases, leaving 4 bases of the junction unmatched. The CDR3 protein is CASSFVGRHTGELFF. CDR3 nucleotide sequence: TGTGCCAGCAGCTTCGTCGGGAGGCACACCGGGGAGCTGTTTTTT.

This clonotype was seen many times. V gene TRBV7-2 combines with J gene TRBJ2-7; 7 bases fit TRBD1. V lost 5 bases to trimming and J lost 0 bases; unmatched junction nucleotides: 7. The CDR3 is made up of 15 amino acids. Germline V gene lookup returns CDR1 SGHTA and CDR2 FQGNSA. In nucleotides, the CDR3 is TGTGCCAGCAGCCCAGCCGGGACAGTCTCCTACGAGCAGTACTTC. Residues: CASSPAGTVSYEQYF.

In this sample, this clonotype turned up many times. The gene calls are TRBV11-2 and TRBJ2-5; D is unresolved. V was shortened by 1 base and J by 6 bases, with 9 bases between the two germline ends. Germline CDR1 reads SGHAT; CDR2 reads FQNNGV. This CDR3 comprises 13 residues. CDR3 loop: CASSLAPKQTQYF. The CDR3 DNA follows: TGTGCCAGCAGCTTAGCCCCTAAGCAGACCCAGTACTTC. The variable domain in full, with the rest retrieved from reference TRBV11-2 and TRBJ2-5, is EAGVAQSPRYKIIEKRQSVAFWCNPISGHATLYWYQQILGQGPKLLIQFQNNGVVDDSQLPKDRFSAERLKGVDSTLKIQPAKLEDSAVYLCASSLAPKQTQYFGPGTRLLVL.

This clonotype was recorded once. This may come from a read error, since a much larger clone is one base off. J is TRBJ2-5 and V is TRBV6-5, with a weak D call TRBD1 (6 bases). V was cut by 6 bases and J by 1 base, with 12 bases left in between. This CDR3 has 14 amino acids. From germline, CDR1 is MNHEY and CDR2 SVGAGI. CDR3 in DNA: TGTGCCAGCAGATTCCGGGACACCCAAGAGACCCAGTACTTC. Its translation: CASRFRDTQETQYF.

In this sample, this clonotype turned up a few times. The rearrangement uses TRBV5-1 and TRBJ2-7; 9 positions agree with TRBD1. The CDR3 loop spans 14 amino acids. Germline V lookup: CDR1 SGHRS, CDR2 YFSETQ. The J segment lost 3 bases and the V segment lost 4 bases, leaving 5 bases of the junction unmatched. The CDR3 here is CASSPGQGLYEQYF. CDR3 bases: TGCGCCAGCAGCCCGGGACAGGGCCTCTACGAGCAGTACTTC. Drawing the rest from reference TRBV5-1 and TRBJ2-7, the complete variable domain is KAGVTQTPRYLIKTRGQQVTLSCSPISGHRSVSWYQQTPGQGLQFLFEYFSETQRNKGNFPGRFSGRQFSNSRSEMNVSTLELGDSALYLCASSPGQGLYEQYFGPGTRLTVT.

This clonotype was recorded many times. The chain joins TRBV11-1 to TRBJ2-7; TRBD2 agrees at 8 bases. The CDR3 consists of 14 residues. J gave up 6 bases and V 2 bases, and 6 bases lay outside the gene matches. The germline gives CDR1 SGHAT, CDR2 FQDESV (reference sequence). The CDR3 spells CASSLFTSGAEQYF. CDR3 DNA: TGTGCCAGCAGCTTATTTACTAGCGGAGCCGAGCAGTACTTC.

The table lists this clonotype with many counts. The chain employs TRBV7-2 and TRBJ2-5; D uncertain. CDR1 and CDR2 from the germline V gene are SGHTA and FQGNSA. The ends were cut back, 5 bases at V and 7 bases at J, with 14 bases in the middle. The CDR3 is made up of 13 amino acids. CDR3 loop: CASSPYTDGTQYF. The CDR3 coding sequence is TGTGCCAGCAGCCCCTACACGGACGGGACCCAGTACTTC.

As regards this clonotype: Being one base from a much bigger clone, this may be a read error. This chain connects TRBV20-1 to TRBJ2-5; no clear D gene. Trimming stripped 6 bases from V and 2 bases from J, with 4 bases between. Germline V CDR1 and CDR2: DFQATT, SNEGSKA (reference sequence). There are 10 residues in the CDR3. The CDR3 DNA follows: TGCAGTGCAGAACAAGAGACCCAGTACTTC. It is translated as CSAEQETQYF.

This clonotype occurred many times. The DNA of the CDR3 is TGCAGCGTTGGGACAGATAGCAATCAGCCCCAGCATTTT. It codes for CSVGTDSNQPQHF. This chain links TRBV29-1 with TRBJ1-5; D is possibly TRBD1 (6 bases). The CDR3 consists of 13 residues. The germline V gene encodes CDR1 SQVTM and CDR2 ANQGSEA. The V gene lost 4 bases and the J gene lost 0 bases, with 7 bases spanning the gap.

This chain uses TRBV7-9 with TRBJ2-1; D unclear. Germline assignment: CDR1 SEHNR and CDR2 FQNEAQ (reference sequence). Trimming took off 7 bases at V and 8 bases at J, with 15 bases between the two ends. The CDR3 length is 13 residues. CDR3: CASNVGFRDEQFF. The CDR3 coding sequence is TGTGCCAGCAACGTGGGGTTCCGGGATGAGCAGTTCTTC.